This T cell receptor (beta chain) was recovered during a study of molecular identifiers for immune sequencing clone quantification. This CDR3 has 18 residues. V was trimmed by 5 bases and J by 5 bases, leaving 27 bases between them. Germline CDR1 is SEHNR and CDR2 is FQNEAQ (reference sequence). Concerning this clonotype itself: Its antigen remains unknown.

Study findings and constraints: Because of identical TCR molecules sharing a barcode, sizes of highly expanded clones could be underestimated. Jurkat TCR RNA spiked in from one cell could reportedly be detected among some 980,000 naive cells.

The authors built bulk TCR libraries by previously described methods with listed TCR primers. TCRdb re-analysed the PCR reads in MiXCR, keeping a single row per CDR3 protein. The sample has some 650,000 distinct CDR3 sequences; 20% are singletons. The receptor was isolated from a human donor in good health. Some libraries in this study had Jurkat cell RNA spiked in. Specimen: naive CD8+ T cells from blood, with Jurkat cell RNA spiked in. The subset is: FACS-sorted CD8+CD4-CCR7+CD45RA+ naive T cells. This sequence joins TRBV7-9 and TRBJ2-5, with TRBD1 as a possible D gene (6 bases). CDR3 bases: TGTGCCAGCAGCCCACTGGGGTCGGGACACCCGGTGGGGGAGACCCAGTACTTC. This sequence encodes CASSPLGSGHPVGETQYF.